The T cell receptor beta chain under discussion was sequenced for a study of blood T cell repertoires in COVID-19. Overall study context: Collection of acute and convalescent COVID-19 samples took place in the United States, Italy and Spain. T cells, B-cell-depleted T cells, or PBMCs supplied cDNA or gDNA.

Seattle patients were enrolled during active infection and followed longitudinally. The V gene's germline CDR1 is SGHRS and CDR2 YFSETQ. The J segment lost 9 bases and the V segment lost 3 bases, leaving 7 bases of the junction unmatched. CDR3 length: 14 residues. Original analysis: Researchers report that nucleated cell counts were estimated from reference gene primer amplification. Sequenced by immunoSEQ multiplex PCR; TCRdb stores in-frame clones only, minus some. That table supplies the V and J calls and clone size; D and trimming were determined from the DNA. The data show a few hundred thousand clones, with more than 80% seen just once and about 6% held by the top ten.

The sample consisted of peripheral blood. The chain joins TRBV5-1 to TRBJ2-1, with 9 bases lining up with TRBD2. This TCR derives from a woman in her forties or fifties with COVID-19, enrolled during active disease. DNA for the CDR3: TGCGCCAGCAGCTCTCGGGCGGGAGGGGGTGAGCAGTTCTTC. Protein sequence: CASSSRAGGGEQFF.